The rows below give T cell receptor beta chains drawn from one sample of a study of blood T cell repertoires in COVID-19. The data were produced by immunoSEQ multiplex PCR, yet TCRdb's version contains in-frame clones alone and is incomplete. The sample holds 120,000 to 150,000 clones, around 90% seen once. Material for sequencing was peripheral blood. Receptor source: a human donor in a cohort sampled during active COVID-19. Each CDR3 is given without its conserved first and last residue.

TRBJ2-1,TRBV5-1,ASSWTSGGGYNEQF
TRBJ2-1,TRBV7-8,ASSLVWASTDSSYNEQF
TRBJ2-5,TRBV6-5,ASSYSPGLGGETQY
TRBJ2-7,TRBV20-1,SASLPYPYEQY
TRBJ2-6,TRBV30,AWDRGSGANVLT
TRBJ1-2,TRBV6-1,ASSGTGSTSNYGYT
TRBJ1-1,TRBV4-1,ASSQVVGNTEAF
TRBJ1-3,TRBV4-2,ASSQGRAQGLIGGNTIY
TRBJ2-1,TRBV14,ASSQDRAGNNEQF
TRBJ1-1,TRBV29-1,SVQGGLNTEAF
TRBJ2-5,TRBV19,ASSRTGGVGDQY
TRBJ1-4,TRBV25-1,ASSEPGVTNEKLF
TRBJ2-1,TRBV9,ASSVDPGGSSYNEQF